The text below deals with one TCR beta chain. These data originate in a study of CD8 T cells in Susac syndrome. This CDR3 has 14 residues. V shed 4 bases, J shed 6 bases, and the junction held 5 bases outside the gene matches. The V gene's germline CDR1 is SEHNR and CDR2 FQNEAQ (reference sequence). RNA amounts of roughly 0.45 to 1 ug underwent reverse transcription with random hexamers. TCRdb processed the immunoSEQ multiplex PCR reads anew with MiXCR; each CDR3 protein has one entry. The table includes about 130,000 distinct CDR3 sequences, around 95% detected once. The sequencing sample was made of CD8+ T cells from PBMCs. This sequence joins TRBV7-9 and TRBJ2-1, with 8 bases aligning to TRBD1. The TCR originated in a human donor with Susac syndrome. Here the CDR3 reads CASSSDRVGNEQFF. The CDR3 DNA sequence: TGTGCCAGCAGCTCGGACAGGGTAGGCAATGAGCAGTTCTTC.